This TCR beta chain appears in the sequencing data of a study of shared clonotypes between healthy human individuals. Clones were read by immunoSEQ multiplex PCR, and TCRdb kept only the in-frame ones, dropping some. The sample contains about 2.5 million clones, around 90% of which appear only once. V was pared by 4 bases and J by 4 bases, with 14 bases between. From germline, CDR1 is SEHNR and CDR2 FQNEAQ (reference sequence). This CDR3 has 15 residues. As regards this clone: Antigen specificity is unknown.

Whole-study results and caveats: Deeper or shallower sequencing was expected to change how clonotypes are shared among donors. Non-shared clonotypes showed lower generation probabilities than clonotypes common to all four donors. Relative to memory subsets, naive subsets generally showed larger estimated richness.

The source material was naive CD4+ T cells from PBMCs. The subset is: CD45RA+ positively selected. The sequence came from a man in his late teens or twenties in good health. Some clones in this sample may be carry-over from other donors' samples. J is TRBJ2-1 and V is TRBV7-9; D is unresolved. The CDR3 DNA is TGTGCCAGCAGCTCCCAAATTACTCTTTACAATGAGCAGTTCTTC. Translation gives CASSSQITLYNEQFF.